This passage covers 23 T cell receptor beta chains from one sample sequenced in a study of T cell responses to AZD1222 COVID-19 vaccine. Sequenced by immunoSEQ multiplex PCR; TCRdb stores in-frame clones only, minus some. The data contain 150,000 to 180,000 clones, over 85% of them singletons. The sample here was peripheral blood, taken on day 0 of AZD1222 vaccination. The source of these receptors is an adult in good health.

The V gene is TRBV10-3, the J gene TRBJ1-1, with D hard to call. Trimming pared 10 bases from V and 3 bases from J, leaving 12 bases between. The CDR3 runs to 12 residues. CDR1 ENHRY and CDR2 SYGVKD come from the germline V gene. CDR3 amino acids: CATSVSDTEAFF. In DNA, the CDR3 is TGTGCCACATCCGTAAGTGACACTGAAGCTTTCTTT.

The genes are TRBV4-2 and TRBJ1-2, with D perhaps matching TRBD1 (5 bases). The V end lost 5 bases, the J end lost 3 bases, and 13 bases lay between the germline ends. This CDR3 spans 14 amino acids. Germline loops: CDR1 LGHNA, CDR2 YNFKEQ. CDR3 amino acids: CASSDRTGDYGYTF. For the CDR3, the DNA is TGTGCCAGCAGCGACCGAACGGGGGACTATGGCTACACCTTC.

The J gene is TRBJ2-7, the V gene TRBV19; 11 bases align to TRBD1. Germline CDR1 is LNHDA and CDR2 is SQIVND (reference sequence). This CDR3 comprises 15 residues. The J segment lost 1 base and the V segment lost 3 bases, leaving 2 bases of the junction unmatched. CDR3 in amino acids: CASSIGTGGSYEQYF. The CDR3 coding sequence is TGTGCCAGTAGTATCGGGACAGGGGGATCCTACGAGCAGTACTTC.

The chain carries TRBV7-9 and TRBJ1-3; D gene uncertain. Germline CDR1 SEHNR, CDR2 FQNEAQ (reference sequence). The CDR3 contains 14 residues. V was clipped by 5 bases and J by 2 bases, with 10 bases between them. The DNA of the CDR3 is TGTGCCAGCAGCCTACAGAGGACTGGAAACACCATATATTTT. This gives the protein CASSLQRTGNTIYF. Drawing the rest from reference TRBV7-9 and TRBJ1-3, the complete variable domain is DTGVSQNPRHKITKRGQNVTFRCDPISEHNRLYWYRQTLGQGPEFLTYFQNEAQLEKSRLLSDRFSAERPKGSFSTLEIQRTEQGDSAMYLCASSLQRTGNTIYFGEGSWLTVV.

The V call is TRBV24-1, the J call TRBJ2-5; possibly TRBD1 for D (5 bases). Germline V lookup: CDR1 KGHDR, CDR2 SFDVKD. V dropped 4 bases and J dropped 3 bases, with 14 bases sitting between them. The CDR3 is 15 amino acids. The CDR3 reads CATSDSGQIKETQYF. CDR3 sequence (DNA): TGTGCCACCAGTGACTCCGGACAAATAAAAGAGACCCAGTACTTC.

This clone has only one observation. In nucleotides, the CDR3 is TGTGCCAGCAGCTCTCAGGGAGGGGGTTACAATGAGCAGTTCTTC. As protein: CASSSQGGGYNEQFF. The chain carries TRBV6-2 or TRBV6-3 and TRBJ2-1, with D possibly being TRBD2 (7 bases). V lost 6 bases and J 4 bases, leaving 16 bases between the germline ends. The CDR3 runs 15 residues. Germline values: CDR1 MNHEY, CDR2 SVGEGT.

The chain employs TRBV21-1 and TRBJ2-3; no DNA check was done on the table's D call, TRBD2. TRBV21-1 is a documented pseudogene. This CDR3 is 19 amino acids long. CDR3 protein: CASSKAPLAGTSETDTQYF. The CDR3 DNA reads TGTGCCAGCAGCAAAGCCCCATTAGCCGGGACTAGCGAAACAGATACGCAGTATTTT.

The chain carries TRBV2 and TRBJ2-1, with 13 bases identical to TRBD2. The CDR3 consists of 17 residues. V trimming: 6 bases; J trimming: 1 base; junction bases outside the gene matches: 6. CDR1 and CDR2 from the germline V gene are SNHLY and FYNNEI. This chain's CDR3 is CASSVPGLAGSYNEQFF. The CDR3 DNA follows: TGTGCCAGCAGCGTCCCGGGACTAGCGGGATCCTACAATGAGCAGTTCTTC.

The chain uses TRBV14 and TRBJ2-7, with 9 bases identical to TRBD1. The germline V gene has CDR1 SGHDN and CDR2 FVKESK. Trimming at V came to 6 bases and at J to 3 bases, leaving 9 bases not matched to a gene. The CDR3 is made up of 15 amino acids. The CDR3 DNA is TGTGCCAGCAGTGATCCCGGGACAGGGATCTACGAGCAGTACTTC. Residues: CASSDPGTGIYEQYF.

This clone was detected once. The rearrangement joins TRBV6-5 to TRBJ2-2; a possible D gene is TRBD2 (7 bases). The CDR3 contains 15 residues. The V end lost 6 bases, the J end lost 5 bases, and 16 bases lay between the germline ends. CDR1 and CDR2 (germline): MNHEY, SVGAGI. In DNA form, the CDR3 reads TGTGCCAGCAGCCTCCAGGGAGGGGGAACCGGGGAGCTGTTTTTT. Encoded protein: CASSLQGGGTGELFF.

The rearrangement links TRBV6-5 to TRBJ1-3; maybe TRBD1 (5 bases). The V gene's germline CDR1 is MNHEY and CDR2 SVGAGI. V lost 7 bases to trimming and J lost 2 bases, with 15 bases between them. This CDR3 is built from 15 residues. Here the CDR3 reads CASKQDRSTGNTIYF. The CDR3 DNA reads TGTGCCAGCAAACAGGACCGTAGTACTGGAAACACCATATATTTT.

The rearrangement links TRBV7-9 to TRBJ2-1; TRBD2 aligns across 10 bases. CDR1 and CDR2 (germline): SEHNR, FQNEAQ (reference sequence). The CDR3 is 16 amino acids. Germline trimming cut 5 bases from V and 5 bases from J; bases unmatched to any gene: 9. CDR3 sequence reads: CASSAQRGGYNNEQFF. As DNA, the CDR3 is TGTGCCAGCAGCGCACAGCGGGGGGGATACAACAATGAGCAGTTCTTC.

This clone was detected a few times. The chain is built from TRBV4-1 and TRBJ1-6, with 7 bases aligning to TRBD1. The CDR3 has 17 amino acids. Germline values: CDR1 MGHRA, CDR2 YSYEKL. With 1 base clipped from V and 6 bases from J, the junction kept 9 bases outside the gene matches. The CDR3 sequence: CASSQVLPGGSNSPLHF. Here the CDR3 DNA reads TGCGCCAGCAGCCAAGTCCTTCCAGGGGGATCTAATTCACCCCTCCACTTT.

This sequence joins TRBV27 and TRBJ2-5; maybe TRBD2 (5 bases). Germline loops: CDR1 MNHEY, CDR2 SMNVEV (reference sequence). V gave up 6 bases and J gave up 3 bases, with 11 bases separating them. This CDR3 comprises 13 residues. As DNA, the CDR3 is TGTGCCAGCAGCCGCCCCGGGAAAGAGACCCAGTACTTC. The encoded protein is CASSRPGKETQYF.

This chain links TRBV5-1 with TRBJ1-5, with 9 bases aligning to TRBD1. V shed 3 bases, J shed 0 bases, and the junction held 4 bases outside the gene matches. The CDR3 is made up of 16 amino acids. The germline gives CDR1 SGHRS, CDR2 YFSETQ. CDR3: CASSWMGQGSNQPQHF. CDR3 DNA: TGCGCCAGCAGCTGGATGGGACAGGGTAGCAATCAGCCCCAGCATTTT.

This chain uses TRBV4-1 with TRBJ2-1; D gene unclear. This CDR3 contains 13 residues. The V and J ends lost 1 base and 9 bases respectively, with 10 bases between them. The germline V gene has CDR1 MGHRA and CDR2 YSYEKL. The CDR3 protein is CASSQAQSSEQFF. The DNA of the CDR3 is TGCGCCAGCAGCCAAGCTCAATCCAGTGAGCAGTTCTTC.

This chain links TRBV11-2 with TRBJ1-4, with TRBD1 matching 7 bases. The CDR3 length is 14 residues. Germline CDR1 is SGHAT and CDR2 is FQNNGV. The J segment lost 4 bases and the V segment lost 5 bases, leaving 4 bases of the junction unmatched. This CDR3 reads CASSRGQVNEKLFF. The DNA of the CDR3 is TGTGCCAGCAGCCGAGGACAGGTTAATGAAAAACTGTTTTTT.

This sequence joins TRBV5-4 and TRBJ2-3; D is unresolved. The CDR3 runs to 11 residues. Germline assignment: CDR1 SGHNT and CDR2 YYREEE (reference sequence). V was clipped by 1 base and J by 5 bases, with 2 bases between them. The CDR3 loop reads CASSLKDTQYF. The CDR3 nucleotides read TGTGCCAGCAGCTTGAAAGATACGCAGTATTTT.

The chain recombines TRBV24-1 with TRBJ1-2; 8 bases are a match to TRBD1. The germline gives CDR1 KGHDR, CDR2 SFDVKD. This CDR3 is 13 amino acids long. The ends lost 4 bases at V and 13 bases at J; junction bases unmatched: 10. CDR3 sequence: CATSDRTGLEVTF. The CDR3 DNA follows: TGTGCCACCAGTGACCGGACAGGGCTTGAAGTCACCTTC.

The gene calls are TRBV6-5 and TRBJ2-1; 9 bases are a match to TRBD1. Germline V gene sequence: CDR1 MNHEY, CDR2 SVGAGI. This CDR3 spans 15 amino acids. V shed 6 bases and J 3 bases; nucleotides not matched to a gene: 6. The CDR3 nucleotides are TGTGCCAGCAGACACCGGGACAGGGTCTACAATGAGCAGTTCTTC. It specifies CASRHRDRVYNEQFF.

The chain links TRBV28 to TRBJ1-5, with TRBD1 matching over 8 bases. This CDR3 comprises 14 residues. The germline gives CDR1 MDHEN, CDR2 SYDVKM. J was trimmed by 4 bases and V by 3 bases; bases with no gene match: 2. The CDR3 protein is CASSFDRGNQPQHF. CDR3 bases: TGTGCCAGCAGTTTCGACAGGGGAAATCAGCCCCAGCATTTT.

This clone has just a few counts. The rearrangement uses TRBV14 and TRBJ1-1; TRBD1 aligns across 8 bases. With V trimmed by 6 bases and J by 0 bases, 3 bases remained unmatched. The CDR3 totals 14 residues. In germline, CDR1 is SGHDN, CDR2 FVKESK. The chain's CDR3 is CASSDRGLNTEAFF. The DNA for the CDR3 is TGTGCCAGCAGTGACAGGGGTCTGAACACTGAAGCTTTCTTT.

The V call is TRBV5-5, the J call TRBJ1-1, with D possibly matching TRBD1 (6 bases). In germline, CDR1 is SGHKS, CDR2 YYEKEE (reference sequence). The CDR3 contains 13 residues. Trimming left V 4 bases short and J 0 bases short, with 7 bases between. The CDR3 DNA sequence: TGTGCCAGCAGCCGGACAGTGAACACTGAAGCTTTCTTT. Its translation: CASSRTVNTEAFF.